What follows are 23 T cell receptor beta chains derived from one specimen sequenced in a study of kidney transplant recipient with SARS-CoV-2 infection. One entry per CDR3 protein results from TCRdb running MiXCR on the reads. The table lists 200,000 to 300,000 distinct CDR3 sequences, under 30% of them singletons, with roughly 7% in the top ten. This material consisted of a blood sample, taken at baseline and between days 110 and 120 from a kidney transplant recipient. The source is a male patient aged 30 to 40 who had COVID-19 and was a kidney transplant recipient. Certain T cells may be donor cells from the graft.

This clonotype was counted many times. This chain connects TRBV11-1 to TRBJ1-2, with no clear D. V lost 5 bases, J lost 4 bases, and 23 bases lay in between. The CDR3 sequence is 17 residues long. Germline CDR1 SGHAT, CDR2 FQDESV (reference sequence). In nucleotides, the CDR3 is TGTGCCAGCAGCGCGTACTGTAAGGCTGGAAAGACCTATGGCTACACCTTC. It is translated as CASSAYCKAGKTYGYTF. The full variable domain, rest sourced from reference TRBV11-1 and TRBJ1-2, is EAEVAQSPRYKITEKSQAVAFWCDPISGHATLYWYRQILGQGPELLVQFQDESVVDDSQLPKDRFSAERLKGVDSTLKIQPAELGDSAMYLCASSAYCKAGKTYGYTFGSGTRLTVV.

The chain is built from TRBV28 and TRBJ2-6; no definite D call. This CDR3 has 23 residues. Germline-derived CDR1 and CDR2 are MDHEN and SYDVKM. The ends were cut back, 6 bases at V and 0 bases at J, with 33 bases in the middle. CDR3 loop: CASSPSHSEKEAALYSGANVLTF. Here the CDR3 DNA reads TGTGCCAGCAGCCCATCCCATTCCGAGAAGGAAGCCGCACTCTACTCTGGGGCCAACGTCCTGACTTTC.

This clonotype occurred many times. The chain joins TRBV11-2 to TRBJ2-2, with D unclear. The length of the CDR3 is 18 residues. Per the germline V gene, CDR1 is SGHAT and CDR2 is FQNNGV. Trimming took 1 base from V and 12 from J, leaving 27 bases between them. This CDR3 reads CASSLVRTSPVPRRQLFF. CDR3 nucleotide sequence: TGTGCCAGCAGCTTAGTAAGGACCTCTCCTGTCCCCCGACGCCAGCTGTTTTTT.

This clonotype was detected a few times. The chain links TRBV6-6 to TRBJ2-3, with TRBD1 matching over 10 bases. This CDR3 contains 20 residues. CDR1 MNHNY and CDR2 SVGAGI come from the germline V gene (reference sequence). V shed 2 bases, J shed 6 bases, and the junction held 20 bases outside the gene matches. The CDR3: CASSYISDRGLFLIWDTQYF. The CDR3, as DNA: TGTGCCAGCAGTTACATTAGTGACAGGGGGCTATTTCTTATTTGGGATACGCAGTATTTT.

A remark on this clonotype: Being one base from a much bigger clone, this may be a read error. The CDR3 ends on some other residue instead of the conserved phenylalanine or tryptophan, so this is likely a read error. The V gene is TRBV7-7, the J gene TRBJ2-6; D ambiguous. CDR1 is SSHAT, CDR2 FNYEAQ, per germline (reference sequence). The length of the CDR3 is 14 residues. CDR3 amino acids: CASSFGAGANVLTL. The CDR3 region has the DNA TGTGCTAGCAGCTTTGGGGCTGGGGCCAACGTCCTGACTCTC.

About this clonotype itself: A clone one base away is much larger, so this may be a read error. The genes are TRBV18 and TRBJ2-7; tentative D call: TRBD1 (7 bases). The ends were cut back, 6 bases at V and 5 bases at J, with 14 bases in the middle. The CDR3 extends over 13 amino acids. In germline, CDR1 is KGHSH, CDR2 LQKENI. The CDR3 DNA reads TGTGCCAGCTCCCAAGCAGGGGGGAACGAGCAGTACTTC. This sequence encodes CASSQAGGNEQYF.

The V and J genes are TRBV5-1 and TRBJ2-3, with a tentative D call TRBD1 (6 bases). Germline V gene lookup returns CDR1 SGHRS and CDR2 YFSETQ. Trimming pared 0 bases from V and 4 bases from J, leaving 15 bases between. There are 16 residues in the CDR3. The CDR3 sequence is CASSLALKGVPDTQYF. Here the CDR3 DNA reads TGCGCCAGCAGCTTGGCCCTAAAGGGGGTGCCAGATACGCAGTATTTT.

This clonotype has ten or more counts. The chain recombines TRBV7-9 with TRBJ1-1; the match to TRBD1 covers 9 bases. The CDR3 loop spans 14 amino acids. Germline loops: CDR1 SEHNR, CDR2 FQNEAQ (reference sequence). With V trimmed by 1 base and J by 4 bases, 1 base remained unmatched. CDR3 loop: CASSLETGGTEAFF. CDR3 nucleotide sequence: TGTGCCAGCAGCTTAGAGACAGGGGGCACTGAAGCTTTCTTT.

There are many counts of this clonotype. V usage is TRBV7-8 and J usage is TRBJ1-2, with no clear D. CDR3 length equals 17 residues. Trimming removed 5 bases from V and 4 bases from J, with 23 bases in between. The V gene's germline CDR1 is SGHVS and CDR2 FQNEAQ. For the CDR3, the DNA is TGTGCCAGCAGCACTCTCAAGTTTACCCGAAAGACCTATGGCTACACCTTC. The encoded protein is CASSTLKFTRKTYGYTF.

This clonotype was found many times. The genes are TRBV7-2 and TRBJ1-3; a weak D match, TRBD1 (6 bases). V lost 5 bases to trimming and J lost 4 bases, with 9 bases between them. This CDR3 comprises 13 residues. From germline, CDR1 is SGHTA and CDR2 FQGNSA. This chain's CDR3 is CASSTGTGNTIYF. The CDR3 DNA sequence: TGTGCCAGCAGCACAGGGACCGGAAACACCATATATTTT.

This clonotype was counted many times. The rearrangement joins TRBV11-3 to TRBJ1-2; no definite D call. This CDR3 is built from 17 residues. Trimming shortened V by 3 bases and J by 4 bases, and 21 bases separated the two germline ends. CDR1 and CDR2 from the germline V gene are SGHNT and YENEEA. The CDR3 loop is CASSFQFDLGKTYGYTF. The CDR3, as DNA: TGTGCCAGCAGCTTCCAATTCGATCTCGGAAAGACCTATGGCTACACCTTC.

In its sample, this clonotype was seen many times. The chain recombines TRBV10-1 with TRBJ1-5; D is possibly TRBD1 (5 bases). The CDR3 consists of 13 residues. Trimming left V 5 bases short and J 3 bases short, with 8 bases between. Germline loops: CDR1 WNHNN, CDR2 SYGVQD (reference sequence). The DNA for the CDR3 is TGCGCCAGCAGTCGAGGGGTCAATCAGCCCCAGCATTTT. Its translation: CASSRGVNQPQHF.

This clonotype was observed at least ten times. This rearrangement joins TRBV23-1 to TRBJ1-2; no clear D gene. TRBV23-1 is an ORF, with its function uncertain. The CDR3 is made up of 17 amino acids. V gave up 5 bases and J gave up 4 bases, with 23 bases separating them. The CDR3 region is CASSCGMLRRKTYGYTF. The CDR3 bases are TGCGCCAGCAGTTGCGGTATGCTACGCAGAAAGACCTATGGCTACACCTTC.

In the case of this clonotype: A much larger clone is a single base away; this may be a read error. The chain carries TRBV30 and TRBJ1-6, with TRBD1 as a possible D gene (5 bases). The CDR3 runs 15 residues. Germline V CDR1 and CDR2: GTSNPN, SVGIG (reference sequence). Trimming took off 3 bases at V and 1 base at J, with 10 bases between the two ends. CDR3 in DNA: TGTGCCTGGAGGAGGGGCGGATCCTATAATTCACCCCTCCACTTT. Amino acid sequence: CAWRRGGSYNSPLHF. Full variable domain (rest looked up from reference TRBV30 and TRBJ1-6): SQTIHQWPATLVQPVGSPLSLECTVEGTSNPNLYWYRQAAGRGLQLLFYSVGIGQISSEVPQNLSASRPQDRQFILSSKKLLLSDSGFYLCAWRRGGSYNSPLHFGNGTRLTVT.

This clonotype was seen at least ten times. The chain employs TRBV6-8 and TRBJ1-2; no reliable D call. V was pared by 5 bases and J by 4 bases, with 23 bases between. Germline values: CDR1 MNHGY, CDR2 SAAAGT. The CDR3 is made up of 17 amino acids. In nucleotides, the CDR3 is TGTGCCAGCAGTACGGGAGTACGCTCTAGAAAGACCTATGGCTACACCTTC. Amino acid sequence: CASSTGVRSRKTYGYTF.

This clonotype was picked up a small number of times. The chain is built from TRBV6-5 and TRBJ2-1; D remains unclear. The CDR3 totals 17 residues. CDR1 is MNHEY, CDR2 SVGAGI, per germline. Trimming removed 0 bases from V and 3 bases from J, with 15 bases in between. The CDR3 DNA is TGTGCCAGCAGTTACTCGATAATCAGCAGCTACTACAATGAGCAGTTCTTC. It specifies CASSYSIISSYYNEQFF.

This chain links TRBV27 with TRBJ1-1; 8 nucleotides line up with TRBD1. The CDR3 consists of 15 residues. CDR1 is MNHEY and CDR2 is SMNVEV in the germline V gene (reference sequence). The V gene end was trimmed by 0 bases and the J gene end by 4 bases; junction bases not matched to a gene: 4. DNA for the CDR3: TGTGCCAGCAGTTTATCTGACAGGGGTACCACTGAAGCTTTCTTT. It specifies CASSLSDRGTTEAFF.

On this clonotype: A much larger clone differs from this one at a single base, so this may be a read error. The chain is built from TRBV6-5 and TRBJ1-4; maybe TRBD1 (6 bases). CDR1 is MNHEY, CDR2 SVGAGI, per germline. CDR3 length: 15 amino acids. DNA of the CDR3: TGTGCCAGCGGTTACTCGACAGGATATAATGAAAAACTGTTTTTT. It yields the protein CASGYSTGYNEKLFF.

Ten or more counts support this clonotype. The rearrangement joins TRBV10-2 to TRBJ1-2; D is uncertain. CDR1 and CDR2 (germline): WSHSY, SAAADI. This CDR3 comprises 17 residues. Deletions cut 1 base from V and 4 bases from J, with 19 bases between. The CDR3 protein is CASSEWITSRKTYGYTF. The CDR3 DNA is TGCGCCAGCAGTGAGTGGATCACTTCTAGAAAGACCTATGGCTACACCTTC.

This clonotype was seen ten or more times. The J gene is TRBJ2-2, the V gene TRBV12-5; D is unresolved. This CDR3 contains 11 residues. Trimming cost V 1 base and J 6 bases, with 0 bases left between them. Germline CDR1 and CDR2: LGHNT and FRNRAP. The CDR3 is CASGLAGELFF. The CDR3 nucleotides are TGTGCTAGTGGTTTGGCCGGGGAGCTGTTTTTT.

As to this clonotype: This may be a read error, as it is one base from a much larger clone. This chain uses TRBV12-3 or TRBV12-4 with TRBJ1-4, with a weak D call TRBD1 (6 bases). There are 11 residues in the CDR3. V lost 7 bases and J lost 10, with 10 bases in between. The CDR3 loop reads CASNVGGKLFF. The CDR3 DNA reads as TGTGCCAGCAATGTAGGGGGAAAACTGTTTTTT.

In regard to this clonotype: Possible read error: a much larger clone is one base away. The J gene is TRBJ2-3, the V gene TRBV11-1; 8 bases are shared with TRBD2. The CDR3 contains 16 residues. Losses at the gene ends were 5 bases for V and 5 bases for J; bases not matched to a gene: 12. Germline lookup yields CDR1 SGHAT and CDR2 FQDESV (reference sequence). The CDR3 sequence is CASSQPRTSPVDTQYF. CDR3 bases: TGTGCCAGCAGCCAACCCAGGACTAGCCCCGTAGATACGCAGTATTTT.

A note on this clonotype: This sequence may be a read error, since a much larger clone differs from it by one base. The rearrangement joins TRBV6-5 to TRBJ1-1, with 9 bases aligning to TRBD1. The CDR3 loop spans 13 amino acids. With V trimmed by 10 bases and J by 6 bases, 9 bases remained unmatched. Germline loops: CDR1 MNHEY, CDR2 SVGAGI. Written as DNA, the CDR3 is TGTGCCAACCGTTCAACAGGGGGCTCTGAAGCTTTCTTT. Protein sequence: CANRSTGGSEAFF.